The sample holds one count of the clone carrying this T cell receptor beta chain. The antigen remains unidentified. Trimming stripped 5 bases from V and 2 bases from J, with 16 bases between. This CDR3 is built from 15 residues. CDR1 is MNHNS and CDR2 is SASEGT in the germline V gene. This sample is drawn from a study of persistence of HIV-infected CD4 T cells. Turning to the study itself: CD4+ T cells responding to CMV or HIV-1 Gag were isolated. General observations from the study: Degenerate expanded CDR3beta sequences were enriched among CMV- and Gag-responding cells. TCR analyses could not target the rare provirus-carrying CMV-responding cells.

Sequencing used immunoSEQ version 4 in survey mode. The table came from immunoSEQ multiplex PCR; TCRdb's copy has only in-frame clones and leaves some out. The table records tens of thousands of clones, 65% to 75% of them present only once. An overlapping HIV-1 Gag peptide pool stimulated these cells at 1 ug/peptide/mL. Sorted nonresponding memory CD4+ T cells were CD40L-negative, CD69-negative, CD45RO-high. The starting material was CD4+ T cells sorted from PBMCs after 18-hour stimulation, obtained from a patient who received antiretroviral therapy. The TCR comes from an adult man with HIV who was CMV-seropositive. This rearrangement joins TRBV6-1 to TRBJ2-7; D is uncertain. CDR3 coding DNA: TGTGCCAGCAGTTCGGACGTCCCGACGGCCTACGAGCAGTACTTC. Its protein product is CASSSDVPTAYEQYF.